One and the same sample provided the 18 T cell receptor beta chains below, sequenced in a study of blood T cell repertoires in COVID-19. TCRdb keeps only in-frame clones here, not all; method: immunoSEQ multiplex PCR. The table lists just over 250,000 clones, roughly 80% of them singletons. Sequenced: PBMCs or T cells enriched from blood (not recorded which). The receptors here all came from a young man with acute COVID-19.

The V gene is TRBV30, the J gene TRBJ2-1; 7 bases are a match to TRBD1. Trimming at V came to 7 bases and at J to 7 bases, leaving 7 bases not matched to a gene. Germline CDR1 GTSNPN, CDR2 SVGIG (reference sequence). The length of the CDR3 is 12 residues. The chain's CDR3 is CALNDRVNEQFF. Written as DNA, the CDR3 is TGTGCCTTGAACGACAGGGTAAATGAGCAGTTCTTC.

This rearrangement joins TRBV27 to TRBJ1-6, with 7 bases fitting TRBD1. The CDR3 spans 14 residues. Germline V gives CDR1 MNHEY, CDR2 SMNVEV (reference sequence). The ends lost 7 bases at V and 10 bases at J; junction bases unmatched: 10. Written as DNA, the CDR3 is TGTGCCAGCACCTACAGGGGATTTCAATCACCCCTCCACTTT. This translates into CASTYRGFQSPLHF.

The table lists this clone with a few counts. The genes are TRBV19 and TRBJ1-2; D uncertain. V was shortened by 3 bases and J by 4 bases, with 15 bases between the two germline ends. Germline V gives CDR1 LNHDA, CDR2 SQIVND (reference sequence). The length of the CDR3 is 15 residues. The CDR3 DNA reads TGTGCCAGTAGTATTTTGGCAGGCGACACCTATGGCTACACCTTC. It translates to CASSILAGDTYGYTF.

The chain combines TRBV7-9 with TRBJ1-4; 11 bases agree with TRBD1. The J segment lost 6 bases and the V segment lost 4 bases, leaving 1 base of the junction unmatched. Germline V gene lookup returns CDR1 SEHNR and CDR2 FQNEAQ (reference sequence). The CDR3 spans 14 residues. CDR3 amino acids: CASSWGQGDEKLFF. Written as DNA, the CDR3 is TGTGCCAGCAGCTGGGGACAGGGGGATGAAAAACTGTTTTTT.

About this clone itself: Its ends do not fully match the called genes, so a read error is possible. The J gene is TRBJ1-3, the V gene TRBV5-1; D not certain. CDR1 is SGHRS, CDR2 YFSETQ, per germline. The CDR3 has 15 residues. The CDR3 spells CASSADTFSGNTIYF. The CDR3, as DNA: TGTGCCAGCAGCGCCGACACGTTCTCTGGAAACACCATATATTTT.

In this sample, this clone turned up once. The chain couples TRBV3-1 (or the pseudogene TRBV3-2) to TRBJ2-2, with D possibly being TRBD2 (6 bases). V dropped 0 bases and J dropped 4 bases, with 15 bases sitting between them. There are 17 residues in the CDR3. Germline V gene sequence: CDR1 LGHDT, CDR2 YNNKEL (reference sequence). CDR3 DNA: TGTGCCAGCAGCCAAGAAAGAGGGAGGAGGGCCACCGGGGAGCTGTTTTTT. It specifies CASSQERGRRATGELFF.

In this sample, this clone turned up once. This rearrangement joins TRBV19 to TRBJ2-3; D possibly corresponds to TRBD1 (5 bases). The CDR3 contains 14 residues. The germline CDR1 and CDR2 sequences are LNHDA and SQIVND (reference sequence). Trimming stripped 1 base from V and 4 bases from J, with 9 bases between. CDR3 residues: CASSIGTRADTQYF. The CDR3 nucleotides read TGTGCCAGTAGTATAGGGACAAGGGCAGATACGCAGTATTTT.

This chain links TRBV3-1 (or the pseudogene TRBV3-2) with TRBJ1-6; D gene ambiguous. CDR1 and CDR2 (germline): LGHDT, YNNKEL (reference sequence). V lost 0 bases, J lost 9 bases, and 6 bases lay in between. The CDR3 contains 13 residues. DNA of the CDR3: TGTGCCAGCAGCCAAGACGTCGGTTCACCCCTCCACTTT. Its protein product is CASSQDVGSPLHF.

This clone was observed a single time. The chain has TRBV5-8 and TRBJ1-6; D may be TRBD1 (5 bases). Germline lookup yields CDR1 SGHTS and CDR2 YDEGEE. The V and J ends lost 4 bases and 0 bases respectively, with 14 bases between them. CDR3 length: 17 residues. The CDR3 protein is CASSDPTESSYNSPLHF. The DNA for the CDR3 is TGTGCCAGCAGCGATCCGACAGAAAGCTCCTATAATTCACCCCTCCACTTT.

V and J are TRBV7-2 and TRBJ1-6, with TRBD1 identical over 7 bases. J lost 7 bases, V lost 5 bases, and 8 bases had no gene match. The CDR3 has 15 amino acids. The V gene's germline CDR1 is SGHTA and CDR2 FQGNSA. The CDR3 nucleotides are TGTGCCAGCAGCATCCGGACAGGTGGGAATTCACCCCTCCACTTT. Translating it yields CASSIRTGGNSPLHF.

This rearrangement joins TRBV7-3 to TRBJ2-3, with D hard to call. Germline V gives CDR1 SGHTA, CDR2 FQGTGA. The CDR3 loop spans 13 amino acids. V dropped 2 bases and J dropped 6 bases, with 9 bases sitting between them. The chain's CDR3 is CASSLAYVDTQYF. The CDR3 DNA reads TGTGCCAGCAGCTTAGCCTATGTGGATACGCAGTATTTT. Combining the CDR3 with reference TRBV7-3 and TRBJ2-3 gives the whole variable domain GAGVSQTPSNKVTEKGKYVELRCDPISGHTALYWYRQSLGQGPEFLIYFQGTGAADDSGLPNDRFFAVRPEGSVSTLKIQRTERGDSAVYLCASSLAYVDTQYFGPGTRLTVL.

The rearrangement uses TRBV10-1 and TRBJ1-2; TRBD1 matches 7 bases. This CDR3 spans 14 amino acids. The V gene's germline CDR1 is WNHNN and CDR2 SYGVQD (reference sequence). V was clipped by 4 bases and J by 6 bases; unmatched bases: 8. The CDR3: CASSGTTGPNGYTF. As DNA, the CDR3 is TGCGCCAGCAGTGGAACGACAGGGCCAAATGGCTACACCTTC.

J is TRBJ1-2 and V is TRBV20-1; D is unclear. The CDR3 loop spans 14 amino acids. V shed 3 bases and J shed 4 bases, with 15 bases lying between them. CDR1 is DFQATT, CDR2 SNEGSKA, per germline (reference sequence). CDR3 coding DNA: TGCAGTGCTAGTGTGCGGGGATCGCGCTATGGCTACACCTTC. Translation gives CSASVRGSRYGYTF.

This clone was counted once. V gene TRBV6-5 combines with J gene TRBJ2-2; a possible D gene is TRBD1 (6 bases). V was shortened by 5 bases and J by 0 bases, with 10 bases between the two germline ends. CDR1 is MNHEY, CDR2 SVGAGI, per germline. CDR3 length: 15 amino acids. Here the CDR3 reads CASSIGQTNTGELFF. In DNA, the CDR3 is TGTGCCAGCAGTATCGGACAGACGAACACCGGGGAGCTGTTTTTT.

The rearrangement uses TRBV18 and TRBJ2-2, with TRBD1 identical over 7 bases. This CDR3 is built from 17 residues. Germline CDR1 KGHSH, CDR2 LQKENI. After removal of 5 bases from V and 4 bases from J, the junction contained 13 bases not matched to a gene. The CDR3 reads CASSTPDRPILTGELFF. CDR3 in DNA: TGTGCCAGCTCAACGCCGGACAGGCCGATCCTCACCGGGGAGCTGTTTTTT.

The chain links TRBV24-1 to TRBJ2-2; D might be TRBD2 (5 bases). CDR1 is KGHDR, CDR2 SFDVKD, per germline. This CDR3 has 16 residues. V was clipped by 4 bases and J by 4 bases, with 15 bases between them. This CDR3 reads CATSDPEDSITGELFF. Here the CDR3 DNA reads TGTGCCACCAGTGACCCGGAGGATAGCATCACCGGGGAGCTGTTTTTT.

This rearrangement joins TRBV30 to TRBJ1-1; D unresolved. Germline V lookup: CDR1 GTSNPN, CDR2 SVGIG (reference sequence). CDR3 length: 13 residues. Trimming stripped 3 bases from V and 2 bases from J, with 10 bases between. CDR3 DNA sequence: TGTGCCTGGAGAGTCCAGCGTAACACTGAAGCTTTCTTT. Translation gives CAWRVQRNTEAFF. Full variable domain (remainder filled in from reference TRBV30 and TRBJ1-1): SQTIHQWPATLVQPVGSPLSLECTVEGTSNPNLYWYRQAAGRGLQLLFYSVGIGQISSEVPQNLSASRPQDRQFILSSKKLLLSDSGFYLCAWRVQRNTEAFFGQGTRLTVV.

The chain uses TRBV3-1 (or the pseudogene TRBV3-2) and TRBJ2-2; D is unclear. CDR3 length: 12 amino acids. The V end lost 2 bases, the J end lost 7 bases, and 5 bases lay between the germline ends. Looked up from germline, CDR1 is LGHDT and CDR2 is YNNKEL (reference sequence). CDR3 in DNA: TGTGCCAGCAGCCAACTCCGCGGGGAGCTGTTTTTT. This codes for CASSQLRGELFF.